This T cell receptor beta chain was recorded in a study of blood T cells in healthy people across ages. Broader study findings: The study regarded diversity estimates from one million T cells as underestimates.

There are a few counts of this clonotype. As yet, its antigen is unknown. The second PCR ran 7 to 11 cycles with a sample-barcoded 5' primer and J-beta primers. One entry per CDR3 protein results from TCRdb running MiXCR on the 5' RACE reads. The repertoire includes 1.8 million or so distinct CDR3 sequences, about two fifths of them detected once, and about 23% sits in the top ten. Russia was home to the donors, healthy Caucasian individuals aged roughly 6 to 95. The receptor comes from a human donor in good health. Sequencing was done on a sample of blood.

CDR3 amino acids: CASSPLGQLYGYTF. DNA of the CDR3: TGTGCCAGCAGTCCGTTGGGACAGCTCTATGGCTACACCTTC. The chain has TRBV28 and TRBJ1-2; 7 nucleotides align to TRBD1. After removal of 5 bases from V and 4 bases from J, the junction contained 7 bases not matched to a gene. The CDR3 has 14 amino acids. Germline CDR1 and CDR2: MDHEN and SYDVKM.